This T cell receptor (beta chain) was identified in a study of blood T cell repertoires in COVID-19. At the level of the study: Sites in the United States, Italy and Spain provided acute and convalescent COVID-19 samples.

V gave up 3 bases and J gave up 3 bases; unmatched junction bases: 3. The CDR3 sequence is 14 residues long. Germline lookup yields CDR1 SGHNT and CDR2 YYREEE (reference sequence). Sequenced by immunoSEQ multiplex PCR; TCRdb stores in-frame clones only, minus some. The profile shows approximately 90,000 clones, 65% to 90% of them singletons. The sequencing input was peripheral blood. The V call is TRBV5-4, the J call TRBJ2-3; 8 bases are a match to TRBD1. This TCR came from a man in his 60s with acute or convalescent COVID-19. Here the CDR3 reads CASSSRTGTDTQYF. The CDR3, as DNA: TGTGCCAGCAGCTCCCGGACAGGGACAGATACGCAGTATTTT.